These 8 T cell receptor beta chains came from one sample sequenced in a study of early T cells in non-severe SARS-CoV-2 infection. TCRdb independently ran MiXCR on the 5' RACE reads; one entry per CDR3 protein. The table has under 45,000 distinct CDR3 sequences, 9.5% to 13% seen once. The specimen was whole blood. The source of these receptors is an adult who was a healthcare worker with PCR-confirmed SARS-CoV-2 infection or an uninfected control (not recorded which).

CDR3 in DNA: TGTGCCAGCAGCTCAGGAGATCAGCCCCAGCATTTT. This gives the protein CASSSGDQPQHF. This chain joins TRBV5-6 and TRBJ1-5; no definite D call. Trimming took off 3 bases at V and 5 bases at J, with 6 bases between the two ends. CDR1 is SGHDT and CDR2 is YYEEEE in the germline V gene. This CDR3 is built from 12 residues.

Ten or more counts support this clonotype. Here the CDR3 DNA reads TGCAGCGTCGACGGCGGGACAGGGGGCTCCTACAATGAGCAGTTCTTC. It codes for CSVDGGTGGSYNEQFF. This chain links TRBV29-1 with TRBJ2-1; TRBD1 aligns across 11 bases. Germline V gives CDR1 SQVTM, CDR2 ANQGSEA. V trimming: 6 bases; J trimming: 0 bases; junction bases outside the gene matches: 7. This CDR3 contains 16 residues.

The gene calls are TRBV28 and TRBJ2-7; TRBD1 is a possible D gene (5 bases). V was trimmed by 5 bases and J by 0 bases, leaving 11 bases between them. The CDR3 runs to 14 residues. Germline CDR1 is MDHEN and CDR2 is SYDVKM. CDR3 sequence (DNA): TGTGCCAGCAGTGATTCGACAGACTCCTACGAGCAGTACTTC. Translation gives CASSDSTDSYEQYF.

V usage is TRBV11-1 and J usage is TRBJ1-1; D unclear. The germline V gene has CDR1 SGHAT and CDR2 FQDESV (reference sequence). V shed 7 bases and J shed 0 bases, with 9 bases lying between them. The CDR3 covers 13 residues. The CDR3: CASTRGVNTEAFF. The CDR3 DNA reads TGTGCCAGCACCCGTGGGGTGAACACTGAAGCTTTCTTT. Drawing the rest from reference TRBV11-1 and TRBJ1-1, the complete variable domain is EAEVAQSPRYKITEKSQAVAFWCDPISGHATLYWYRQILGQGPELLVQFQDESVVDDSQLPKDRFSAERLKGVDSTLKIQPAELGDSAMYLCASTRGVNTEAFFGQGTRLTVV.

The chain couples TRBV7-3 to TRBJ1-1; 8 bases fit TRBD1. V trimming: 1 base; J trimming: 1 base; junction bases outside the gene matches: 8. CDR3 length equals 17 residues. Germline V gives CDR1 SGHTA, CDR2 FQGTGA. The CDR3 reads CASSLRAGGGENTEAFF. The CDR3 DNA reads as TGTGCCAGCAGCTTAAGAGCAGGGGGCGGGGAGAACACTGAAGCTTTCTTT.

This clonotype has only a few counts. This rearrangement joins TRBV2 to TRBJ1-5; no firm D call. The germline V gene has CDR1 SNHLY and CDR2 FYNNEI. The CDR3 loop spans 15 amino acids. Trimming shortened V by 6 bases and J by 6 bases, and 18 bases separated the two germline ends. In DNA, the CDR3 is TGTGCCAGCAGACTAGAATCAGGCGGAGGTCAGCCCCAGCATTTT. Translation gives CASRLESGGGQPQHF.

This clonotype appeared many times. V gene TRBV19 combines with J gene TRBJ2-3; tentative D call: TRBD2 (5 bases). Germline CDR1 reads LNHDA; CDR2 reads SQIVND (reference sequence). The length of the CDR3 is 13 residues. V lost 2 bases and J lost 10, with 13 bases in between. As DNA, the CDR3 is TGTGCCAGTAGTATAAAAGCGAGGGAAGCGCAGTATTTT. This gives the protein CASSIKAREAQYF.

This chain uses TRBV20-1 with TRBJ2-2, with 10 bases fitting TRBD2. V lost 2 bases, J lost 3 bases, and 0 bases stayed unmatched. The CDR3 totals 14 residues. CDR1 and CDR2 from the germline V gene are DFQATT and SNEGSKA (reference sequence). The DNA of the CDR3 is TGCAGTGCTAGACTAGCGGGGGACACCGGGGAGCTGTTTTTT. Translating it yields CSARLAGDTGELFF.